The text below deals with one TCR beta chain. The CDR3 is 16 residues long. The V gene's germline CDR1 is MGHRA and CDR2 YSYEKL. With 4 bases clipped from V and 8 bases from J, the junction kept 12 bases outside the gene matches. These data originate in a study of cytomegalovirus exposure and HLA in healthy donors. PCR was performed using 60 Vbeta and 13 Jbeta primers. Measured with immunoSEQ multiplex PCR; TCRdb has only the in-frame clones, and not every one. The sample carries fewer than 110,000 clones, approximately 79% recorded once. This chain connects TRBV4-1 to TRBJ1-4; 8 bases fit TRBD1. Specimen: PBMCs. This TCR came from a young man in good health and CMV-seronegative. The CDR3 DNA reads as TGCGCCAGCAGCCCCCTTCCCTCGGGGACAGGAGAAAAACTGTTTTTT. This sequence encodes CASSPLPSGTGEKLFF.